Shown below are 27 T cell receptor beta chains from a single sample sequenced in a study of blood T cell repertoires in COVID-19. Assay: immunoSEQ multiplex PCR; the TCRdb copy retains only in-frame clones and omits some. The table lists 200,000 to 250,000 clones, over 80% of them singletons. The sample was PBMCs or T cells enriched from blood (not recorded which). The origin of the receptors is a woman in her twenties or thirties who had been exposed to COVID-19.

The V gene is TRBV19, the J gene TRBJ2-1; 10 nucleotides match TRBD2. Looked up from germline, CDR1 is LNHDA and CDR2 is SQIVND (reference sequence). The V gene end was trimmed by 1 base and the J gene end by 9 bases; junction bases not matched to a gene: 9. The CDR3 loop spans 16 amino acids. CDR3 coding DNA: TGTGCCAGTAGTATAGGCCCCGGGACTAGCGTGTCTGAGCAGTTCTTC. Translated, it gives CASSIGPGTSVSEQFF.

This rearrangement joins TRBV24-1 to TRBJ1-1; TRBD1 matches at 11 bases. Losses at the gene ends were 3 bases for V and 4 bases for J; bases not matched to a gene: 12. The CDR3 has 18 amino acids. Germline CDR1 reads KGHDR; CDR2 reads SFDVKD. CDR3 sequence (DNA): TGTGCCACCAGTGATCGAACGAGGACAGGGGGCTATGTCACTGAAGCTTTCTTT. Translation: CATSDRTRTGGYVTEAFF.

This clone has a single count. Other DNA sequences in this sample translate to the same CDR3. The CDR3 protein is CASSTGQNTEAFF. DNA of the CDR3: TGCGCCAGCAGCACCGGACAAAACACTGAAGCTTTCTTT. This rearrangement joins TRBV5-1 to TRBJ1-1; maybe TRBD1 (5 bases). This CDR3 contains 13 residues. V was trimmed by 4 bases and J by 2 bases, leaving 9 bases between them. Germline V CDR1 and CDR2: SGHRS, YFSETQ.

The chain combines TRBV9 with TRBJ2-7; 7 nucleotides align to TRBD1. There are 15 residues in the CDR3. CDR1 is SGDLS and CDR2 is YYNGEE in the germline V gene. The V and J ends lost 0 bases and 3 bases, in that order; junction bases with no gene match: 6. CDR3 coding DNA: TGTGCCAGCAGCGTAGCTCTAGGGGGCGGCTACGAGCAGTACTTC. Amino acids: CASSVALGGGYEQYF.

This clone was found once. J is TRBJ1-2 and V is TRBV30; 7 nucleotides match TRBD1. This CDR3 contains 13 residues. CDR1 and CDR2 from the germline V gene are GTSNPN and SVGIG (reference sequence). The V segment lost 0 bases and the J segment 7 bases; nucleotides outside the gene matches: 5. CDR3 in DNA: TGTGCCTGGAGTGTACAGGGGCTCGGTGGCTACACCTTC. Protein sequence: CAWSVQGLGGYTF.

The count of this clone is one. This chain links TRBV11-2 with TRBJ2-7; D ambiguous. The V end was cut by 2 bases, the J end by 6 bases, with 5 bases between. Germline lookup yields CDR1 SGHAT and CDR2 FQNNGV. The CDR3 is made up of 11 amino acids. As DNA, the CDR3 is TGTGCCAGCAGCTTAACACCCGAGCAGTACTTC. This encodes CASSLTPEQYF.

This clone was counted a few times. The chain carries TRBV28 and TRBJ2-1, with D unclear. The germline CDR1 and CDR2 sequences are MDHEN and SYDVKM. Trimming cost V 4 bases and J 3 bases, with 7 bases left between them. This CDR3 spans 13 amino acids. Here the CDR3 reads CASSWAGYNEQFF. CDR3 coding DNA: TGTGCCAGCAGTTGGGCAGGCTACAATGAGCAGTTCTTC.

This chain connects TRBV28 to TRBJ1-1; tentative D call: TRBD1 (6 bases). CDR1 MDHEN and CDR2 SYDVKM come from the germline V gene. Trimming stripped 3 bases from V and 6 bases from J, with 11 bases between. The CDR3 is 13 amino acids. The CDR3 loop is CASSFQGRAEAFF. The CDR3 DNA reads as TGTGCCAGCAGTTTTCAGGGGAGGGCTGAAGCTTTCTTT.

The rearrangement links TRBV5-1 to TRBJ2-5, with 7 nucleotides matching TRBD1. From germline, CDR1 is SGHRS and CDR2 YFSETQ. V was pared by 3 bases and J by 5 bases, with 10 bases of the junction left unmatched. CDR3 size: 15 residues. This CDR3 is CASSYYRGVGETQYF. Written as DNA, the CDR3 is TGCGCCAGCAGCTATTACAGGGGTGTAGGGGAGACCCAGTACTTC.

This clone was counted between two and nine times. The CDR3 region is CASSPALDFNTGELFF. The CDR3 bases are TGTGCCAGCAGCCCCGCTTTGGACTTCAACACCGGGGAGCTGTTTTTT. The chain has TRBV5-8 and TRBJ2-2; possibly TRBD2 for D (5 bases). CDR3 length equals 16 residues. Trimming took 4 bases from V and 2 from J, leaving 15 bases between them. CDR1 and CDR2 (germline): SGHTS, YDEGEE.

This chain uses TRBV4-1 with TRBJ1-5; D possibly corresponds to TRBD1 (6 bases). Germline loops: CDR1 MGHRA, CDR2 YSYEKL. Trimming removed 0 bases from V and 1 base from J, with 19 bases in between. The CDR3 covers 19 residues. The CDR3 DNA is TGCGCCAGCAGCCAAGATGGGGGCAGGGGTTTGTTAAGCAATCAGCCCCAGCATTTT. This encodes CASSQDGGRGLLSNQPQHF.

The chain joins TRBV23-1 to TRBJ2-7; the match to TRBD1 covers 9 bases. TRBV23-1 is annotated as an ORF whose role is uncertain. CDR3 length: 14 amino acids. The J segment lost 6 bases and the V segment lost 2 bases, leaving 5 bases of the junction unmatched. CDR3 DNA sequence: TGCGCCAGCAGTCAACTTACAGGGGGCGTCGAGCAGTACTTC. This codes for CASSQLTGGVEQYF.

This clone was seen ten or more times. The chain couples TRBV5-4 to TRBJ1-6; D is uncertain. Per the germline V gene, CDR1 is SGHNT and CDR2 is YYREEE (reference sequence). V was trimmed by 4 bases and J by 7 bases, leaving 12 bases between them. The CDR3 is 14 residues long. The CDR3: CASSRVGDNSPLHF. Written as DNA, the CDR3 is TGTGCCAGCAGCCGGGTAGGAGACAATTCACCCCTCCACTTT.

This chain connects TRBV5-4 to TRBJ2-7; a weak D match, TRBD2 (6 bases). Looked up from germline, CDR1 is SGHNT and CDR2 is YYREEE (reference sequence). Deletions cut 2 bases from V and 0 bases from J, with 6 bases between. There are 13 residues in the CDR3. In DNA form, the CDR3 reads TGTGCCAGCAGCTTCGGGAGCTCCTACGAGCAGTACTTC. Protein product: CASSFGSSYEQYF. The full variable domain, with the rest looked up from reference TRBV5-4 and TRBJ2-7, is ETGVTQSPTHLIKTRGQQVTLRCSSQSGHNTVSWYQQALGQGPQFIFQYYREEENGRGNFPPRFSGLQFPNYSSELNVNALELDDSALYLCASSFGSSYEQYFGPGTRLTVT.

V gene TRBV11-2 combines with J gene TRBJ2-2, with D hard to call. Per the germline V gene, CDR1 is SGHAT and CDR2 is FQNNGV. The CDR3 is made up of 16 amino acids. V was clipped by 4 bases and J by 6 bases, with 18 bases between them. In nucleotides, the CDR3 is TGTGCCAGCAGCTCACTGGTGCCCTTCGCTTCCGGGGAGCTGTTTTTT. It yields the protein CASSSLVPFASGELFF. Full variable domain (remainder filled in from reference TRBV11-2 and TRBJ2-2): EAGVAQSPRYKIIEKRQSVAFWCNPISGHATLYWYQQILGQGPKLLIQFQNNGVVDDSQLPKDRFSAERLKGVDSTLKIQPAKLEDSAVYLCASSSLVPFASGELFFGEGSRLTVL.

V gene TRBV18 combines with J gene TRBJ2-7; the match to TRBD2 covers 7 bases. The V and J ends lost 0 bases and 2 bases, in that order; junction bases with no gene match: 4. The CDR3 has 15 amino acids. Germline V gives CDR1 KGHSH, CDR2 LQKENI. This chain's CDR3 is CASSPPYAGAYEQYF. The CDR3, as DNA: TGTGCCAGCTCACCACCCTATGCGGGAGCCTACGAGCAGTACTTC.

The chain links TRBV4-1 to TRBJ2-2; no clear D gene. Trimming cost V 0 bases and J 9 bases, with 14 bases left between them. This CDR3 has 15 residues. In germline, CDR1 is MGHRA, CDR2 YSYEKL. The CDR3 protein is CASSQDRNNLRELFF. The DNA of the CDR3 is TGCGCCAGCAGCCAAGATCGCAACAACCTGCGGGAGCTGTTTTTT.

The V call is TRBV12-5, the J call TRBJ2-1, with D perhaps TRBD1 (6 bases). Germline assignment: CDR1 LGHNT and CDR2 FRNRAP. This CDR3 contains 15 residues. The V and J ends lost 7 bases and 2 bases respectively, with 15 bases between them. The CDR3 loop is CASAHGTSTYNEQFF. CDR3 DNA sequence: TGTGCTAGTGCCCACGGGACATCTACCTACAATGAGCAGTTCTTC.

This chain uses TRBV5-4 with TRBJ2-7; 13 bases match TRBD2. This CDR3 region has 15 residues. Germline V gene sequence: CDR1 SGHNT, CDR2 YYREEE (reference sequence). Trimming cost V 5 bases and J 2 bases; bases outside gene matches: 4. Written as DNA, the CDR3 is TGTGCCAGCAGTCCACTAGCGGGAGGGACCTACGAGCAGTACTTC. Amino acids: CASSPLAGGTYEQYF.

The chain joins TRBV29-1 to TRBJ2-3, with D unresolved. CDR1 SQVTM and CDR2 ANQGSEA come from the germline V gene. CDR3 size: 13 residues. V was trimmed by 3 bases and J by 2 bases, leaving 9 bases between them. This chain's CDR3 is CSVDRINTDTQYF. CDR3 DNA: TGCAGCGTTGACAGAATCAACACAGATACGCAGTATTTT.

This chain uses TRBV4-1 with TRBJ2-5; a weak D match, TRBD2 (5 bases). Germline V CDR1 and CDR2: MGHRA, YSYEKL. With 3 bases removed from V and 1 base from J, the gap between germline ends came to 15 bases. The CDR3 has 16 amino acids. CDR3 bases: TGCGCCAGCAGCCAGGGAGTGGACCTCACCCAAGAGACCCAGTACTTC. Protein: CASSQGVDLTQETQYF.

This clone was observed a single time. The chain links TRBV3-1 (or the pseudogene TRBV3-2) to TRBJ2-5; 8 bases align to TRBD2. V lost 4 bases, J lost 2 bases, and 6 bases stayed unmatched. The germline CDR1 and CDR2 sequences are LGHDT and YNNKEL (reference sequence). This CDR3 spans 15 amino acids. CDR3 protein: CASSLGGGSQETQYF. In DNA form, the CDR3 reads TGTGCCAGCAGCCTCGGGGGGGGGAGTCAAGAGACCCAGTACTTC.

The V and J genes are TRBV7-6 and TRBJ1-5, with 7 bases lining up with TRBD1. The CDR3 extends over 17 amino acids. The V gene's germline CDR1 is SGHVS and CDR2 FNYEAQ. Losses at the gene ends were 5 bases for V and 0 bases for J; bases not matched to a gene: 10. The CDR3 coding sequence is TGTGCCAGCAGCCCCCACACCGGGACAGTTAGCAATCAGCCCCAGCATTTT. It codes for CASSPHTGTVSNQPQHF.

This clone was counted a single time. This chain links TRBV19 with TRBJ1-5, with no clear D. CDR1 LNHDA and CDR2 SQIVND come from the germline V gene (reference sequence). The CDR3 is made up of 14 amino acids. Trimming took off 3 bases at V and 2 bases at J, with 8 bases between the two ends. This CDR3 reads CASSIGLGNQPQHF. CDR3 DNA sequence: TGTGCCAGTAGTATCGGACTGGGCAATCAGCCCCAGCATTTT.

This clone was counted a single time. The V gene is TRBV2, the J gene TRBJ2-3, with TRBD2 as a possible D gene (5 bases). The CDR3 has 14 amino acids. From germline, CDR1 is SNHLY and CDR2 FYNNEI. Trimming pared 4 bases from V and 2 bases from J, leaving 10 bases between. CDR3 amino acids: CASSGGVYTDTQYF. The CDR3 nucleotides are TGTGCCAGCAGTGGGGGAGTGTACACAGATACGCAGTATTTT.

This chain uses TRBV11-2 with TRBJ2-7, with 13 bases identical to TRBD2. The trim removed 1 base at V and 2 bases at J, leaving 5 bases unmatched. The CDR3 is 17 residues long. CDR1 SGHAT and CDR2 FQNNGV come from the germline V gene. Here the CDR3 DNA reads TGTGCCAGCAGCTTAGGAGGGACTAGCGGGACCCCCTACGAGCAGTACTTC. This sequence encodes CASSLGGTSGTPYEQYF.

This chain connects TRBV7-8 to TRBJ1-5, with 9 bases that match TRBD1. Germline-derived CDR1 and CDR2 are SGHVS and FQNEAQ. V dropped 5 bases and J dropped 4; count of bases not matched to a gene: 6. The CDR3 covers 15 residues. The CDR3, as DNA: TGTGCCAGCAGCCCCACAGGGGGCGGTAATCAGCCCCAGCATTTT. Translated: CASSPTGGGNQPQHF.